Here is one TCR beta chain with its context. What it recognizes is unknown. The data were produced by immunoSEQ multiplex PCR, yet TCRdb's version contains in-frame clones alone and is incomplete. The table records about 18,000 clones, approximately 80% of them present only once. The sample originates from a study of ipilimumab plus nivolumab after autologous stem cell transplantation. Across the whole study: Patients received a median of roughly 5 ipilimumab and 8 or 9 nivolumab doses.

Ipilimumab, 1 mg/kg, started 14 to 28 days after autologous transplant. Germline CDR1 reads MNHNS; CDR2 reads SASEGT. The CDR3 contains 11 residues. The V end lost 10 bases, the J end lost 4 bases, and 7 bases lay between the germline ends. Broader study findings: The authors say TCR, Treg and microbiome findings warrant further study.

The starting material was PBMCs, obtained in a trial of ipilimumab plus nivolumab as post-transplant consolidation. The source of this sequence is a male donor with diffuse large B-cell lymphoma. The rearrangement uses TRBV6-1 and TRBJ2-2; D is unclear. The CDR3 here is CATRSTGELFF. CDR3 nucleotide sequence: TGTGCCACCAGGAGCACCGGGGAGCTGTTTTTT.